This is a list of T cell receptor beta chains from one sample in a study of T cells in Graves' hyperthyroidism and ophthalmopathy. MiXCR was run by TCRdb on the multiplex PCR reads, yielding one entry per CDR3 protein. The table has 640,000 or so distinct CDR3 sequences, 14% to 15% seen once. Material for sequencing was blood. The receptors derive from a woman aged 40 to 55 with Graves' ophthalmopathy. Both conserved end residues are part of each CDR3. Fields, in order: V gene, D gene, J gene, clone size, CDR3 DNA, CDR3 protein. D genes are given only for firm matches. The size field is filled for only some rows; it gives once, few, many or a size class.

TRBV12-3/TRBV12-4,NA,TRBJ1-2,many,TGTGCCAGCAGTTTAATCGGGGTTTATGGCTACACCTTC,CASSLIGVYGYTF
TRBV4-3,NA,TRBJ1-1,many,TGCGCCAGCAGCCAAACTCGGGGAGGCGGCACTGAAGCTTTCTTT,CASSQTRGGGTEAFF
TRBV12-3/TRBV12-4,NA,TRBJ1-1,many,TGTGCCAGCAGTTTACGGTATTCAGAAGCTTTCTTT,CASSLRYSEAFF
TRBV6-2/TRBV6-3,NA,TRBJ2-1,NA,TGTGCCAGCAGTTACCGGGACAACAATGAGCAGTTCTTC,CASSYRDNNEQFF
TRBV5-1,NA,TRBJ2-7,few,TGCGCCAGCAGCTTAGAGTACTCGGACGAGCAGTACTTC,CASSLEYSDEQYF
TRBV20-1,NA,TRBJ2-4,many,TGCAGTGCTAGCCGTTTTTCAGGTGAAGCCAAAAACATTCAGTACTTC,CSASRFSGEAKNIQYF
TRBV30,NA,TRBJ1-5,many,TGTGCCTGGAGTCCCTCAAGGGAGGCGCCCCAGCATTTT,CAWSPSREAPQHF
TRBV27,TRBD2,TRBJ2-3,many,TGTGCCAGCAGTTTAGGTAGCGGGAACACAGATACGCAGTATTTT,CASSLGSGNTDTQYF
TRBV5-3,TRBD2,TRBJ2-7,NA,TGTGCCAGCAACCGACTAGCGGGTTACGAGCAGTACTTC,CASNRLAGYEQYF
TRBV6-2/TRBV6-3,NA,TRBJ1-1,many,TGCGCCAGCAGCCCGACTCTGAACACTGAAGCTTTCTTT,CASSPTLNTEAFF
TRBV7-8,TRBD1,TRBJ1-5,NA,TGTGCCAGCAGCCGAGGGGACAGATTATTTAATCAGCCCCAGCATTTT,CASSRGDRLFNQPQHF
TRBV12-3/TRBV12-4,TRBD1,TRBJ1-1,few,TGTGCCAGCAGTTTCCCGACAGGGGTGAACACTGAAGCTTTCTTT,CASSFPTGVNTEAFF
TRBV18,TRBD1,TRBJ1-5,NA,TGTGCCAGCTCACCGAGGAGCGGACAGGGGAGCCAGCCCCAGCATTTT,CASSPRSGQGSQPQHF
TRBV29-1,NA,TRBJ1-2,many,TGCAGCGTTGCTAGTTCGGGCGGAAATTATGGCTACACCTTC,CSVASSGGNYGYTF
TRBV15,TRBD1,TRBJ1-1,NA,TGTGCCACCAGCAGAGATATCACGCCCACAGGGGGAGGTCTGGCTTTCTTT,CATSRDITPTGGGLAFF
TRBV20-1,NA,TRBJ2-3,few,TGCAGTGCTAGTTCCGGCCCCACAGATACGCAGTATTTT,CSASSGPTDTQYF
TRBV5-5,NA,TRBJ2-2,many,TGTGCCAGCAGCTTGGTCCCTTTCGGGGAGCTGTTTTTT,CASSLVPFGELFF
TRBV6-2/TRBV6-3,NA,TRBJ1-1,many,TGTGCCAGCAGTTCCCTTGGGGGCGTCACTGAAGCTTTCTTT,CASSSLGGVTEAFF
TRBV5-1,TRBD2,TRBJ2-1,many,TGCGCCAGCAGCTTGGCCCAAGGACTAGGAGAGCAGTTCTTC,CASSLAQGLGEQFF
TRBV29-1,NA,TRBJ1-1,few,TGCAGCGTTGATCCAGGGGTGAGAAGTGAAGCTTTCTTT,CSVDPGVRSEAFF